These T cell receptor beta chains were read from a single sample in a study of PD-1 blockade in classical Hodgkin lymphoma. Assay: immunoSEQ multiplex PCR; the TCRdb copy retains only in-frame clones and omits some. The table records under 15,000 clones, about four fifths of them present only once. Material: peripheral blood mononuclear cells (PBMCs), obtained at baseline. These receptors were taken from a human donor with classical Hodgkin lymphoma. CDR3s include the opening cysteine and the closing phenylalanine or tryptophan. Each record gives: D gene, V gene, clone size, J gene, CDR3 DNA, CDR3 protein. D genes are given only for firm matches. A row's size may be missing; if present it is once, few, many or a size class.

>-|TRBV6-6|-|TRBJ1-6
TGTGCCAGCAGTATCCCGACAGGAGGTGGTTCACCCCTCCACTTT
CASSIPTGGGSPLHF
>-|TRBV28|-|TRBJ2-7
TGTGCCAGCAGGCAATTTGGACTCTACGAGCAGTACTTC
CASRQFGLYEQYF
>-|TRBV29-1|-|TRBJ1-4
TGCAGCGTTGGGAAGGGAGCGAATGAAAAACTGTTTTTT
CSVGKGANEKLFF
>-|TRBV6-5|-|TRBJ1-1
TGTGCCAGCAGAACCGGGGGGATCAACACTGAAGCTTTCTTT
CASRTGGINTEAFF
>-|TRBV4-3|-|TRBJ2-6
-
CASSQDIVGAGANVLAF
>TRBD2|TRBV13|-|TRBJ2-7
TGTGCCAGCAGCTCGACTAGCGGGAGACGTCGGACCTACGAGCAGTACTTC
CASSSTSGRRRTYEQYF
>TRBD1|TRBV18|few|TRBJ1-1
TGTGCCAGCTCACTGGGGACAGGACTGACGAACACTGAAGCTTTCTTT
CASSLGTGLTNTEAFF
>-|TRBV6-5|once|TRBJ2-4
TGTGCCAGCTCGGGATTTGACAAAAACATTCAGTACTTC
CASSGFDKNIQYF
>TRBD1|TRBV25-1|-|TRBJ1-5
TGTGCCAGCAGTACTGGGACAGGGGACAATCAGCCCCAGCATTTT
CASSTGTGDNQPQHF
>-|TRBV5-1|-|TRBJ1-2
TGCGCCAGCAGCTTGACACAGCAGAACTATGGCTACACCTTC
CASSLTQQNYGYTF
>-|TRBV2|-|TRBJ2-7
TGTGCCAGCAGTGAGGGACGCAACTCCTACGAGCAGTACTTC
CASSEGRNSYEQYF
>TRBD2|TRBV7-2|-|TRBJ2-3
TGTGCCAGCAGCCTTCGGGGTCGGCTAGCGGGAGGCCCCACAGATACGCAGTATTTT
CASSLRGRLAGGPTDTQYF
>TRBD1|TRBV2|-|TRBJ1-1
TGTGCCAGCTCCGGGACAGGGCGCACTGAAGCTTTCTTT
CASSGTGRTEAFF
>TRBD1|TRBV10-3|-|TRBJ2-2
TGTGCCATCAGGACAGGGGCCTCGGGGAACAGGGCCGGGGAGCTGTTTTTT
CAIRTGASGNRAGELFF
>-|TRBV2|-|TRBJ2-1
TGTGCCAGCAGCCAAGGGGGCAATGAGCAGTTCTTC
CASSQGGNEQFF
>TRBD1|TRBV5-5|once|TRBJ1-4
TGTGCCAGCAGCCGGGACAGGGGGGTAGCTAATGAAAAACTGTTTTTT
CASSRDRGVANEKLFF
>-|TRBV5-1|once|TRBJ1-1
TGCGCCAGCAGCCAGGACAGCCACATGAACACTGAAGCTTTCTTT
CASSQDSHMNTEAFF
>TRBD1|TRBV18|-|TRBJ1-5
TGTGCCAGCTCAACTGACAGGGTGGGCAATCAGCCCCAGCATTTT
CASSTDRVGNQPQHF
>-|TRBV18|-|TRBJ2-3
TGTGCCAGCTCACCAATCCCCACCACAGATACGCAGTATTTT
CASSPIPTTDTQYF
>-|TRBV6-5|-|TRBJ1-4
TGTGCCAGCCACAGAGCAACTAATGAAAAACTGTTTTTT
CASHRATNEKLFF
>-|TRBV9|-|TRBJ2-3
TGTGCCAGCGGCGAGAGCCGGGGGGCTAGCACAGATACGCAGTATTTT
CASGESRGASTDTQYF
>-|TRBV10-3|-|TRBJ2-4
TGTGCCATCAGTGAGTCGAAAAGGATTGGGAACATTCAGTACTTC
CAISESKRIGNIQYF
>-|TRBV6-5|-|TRBJ2-3
TGTGCCAGCAGTTACTCGAGTGGGTTCACAGATACGCAGTATTTT
CASSYSSGFTDTQYF
>TRBD1|TRBV7-9|-|TRBJ2-7
TGTGCCAGCAGCGGAGGACAGGGGCGCTCCTACGAGCAGTACTTC
CASSGGQGRSYEQYF
>-|TRBV6-9|-|TRBJ2-2
TGTGCCAGCAGTTACATTGGGGCCGGGGAGCTGTTTTTT
CASSYIGAGELFF
>-|TRBV5-4|-|TRBJ2-6
TGTGCCAGCAGCTTAGGCCGACTCGGGGCCAACGTCCTGACTTTC
CASSLGRLGANVLTF
>-|TRBV7-2|-|TRBJ2-7
TGTGCCAGCAGCCTATGGGCCAATCCTTGGGAGCAGTACTTC
CASSLWANPWEQYF
>TRBD1|TRBV15|-|TRBJ2-7
TGTGCCACCAGCAGAGATAGGTACAGGGGGCTATACGAGCAGTACTTC
CATSRDRYRGLYEQYF
>-|TRBV5-5|-|TRBJ2-2
TGTGCCAGCAGCCCGGAACCGGGGGCCGGGGAGCTGTTTTTT
CASSPEPGAGELFF